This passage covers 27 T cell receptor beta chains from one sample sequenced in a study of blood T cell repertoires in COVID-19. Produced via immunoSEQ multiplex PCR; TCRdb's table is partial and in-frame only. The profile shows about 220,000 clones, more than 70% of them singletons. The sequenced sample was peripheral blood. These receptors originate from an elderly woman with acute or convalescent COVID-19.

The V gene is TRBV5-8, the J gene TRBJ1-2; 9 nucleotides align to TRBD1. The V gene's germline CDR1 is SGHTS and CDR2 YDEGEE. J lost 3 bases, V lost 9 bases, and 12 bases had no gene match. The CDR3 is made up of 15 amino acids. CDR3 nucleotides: TGTGCCACCCATATACGGGACAGGGTGGACTATGGCTACACCTTC. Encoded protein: CATHIRDRVDYGYTF.

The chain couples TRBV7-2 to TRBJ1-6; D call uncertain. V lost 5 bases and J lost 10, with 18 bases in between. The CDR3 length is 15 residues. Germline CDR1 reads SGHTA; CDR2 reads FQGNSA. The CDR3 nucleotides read TGTGCCAGCAGCCCCGACGCGGCAGTTGGATCACCCCTCCACTTT. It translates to CASSPDAAVGSPLHF.

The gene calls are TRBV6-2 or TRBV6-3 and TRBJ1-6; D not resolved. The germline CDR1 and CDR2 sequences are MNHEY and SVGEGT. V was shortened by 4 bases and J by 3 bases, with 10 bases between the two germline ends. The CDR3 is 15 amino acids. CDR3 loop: CASSFRLGYNSPLHF. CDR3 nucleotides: TGTGCCAGCAGTTTTCGACTGGGCTATAATTCACCCCTCCACTTT.

In DNA form, the CDR3 reads TGTGCCAGCAGCCAAGATCGAAGTATGGGCAGGGGGCCTGAGGAGACCCAGTACTTC. Its protein product is CASSQDRSMGRGPEETQYF. The rearrangement joins TRBV4-2 to TRBJ2-5; 8 bases match TRBD1. The CDR3 is made up of 19 amino acids. Germline values: CDR1 LGHNA, CDR2 YNFKEQ. V shed 0 bases, J shed 5 bases, and the junction held 17 bases outside the gene matches.

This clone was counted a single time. The CDR3 DNA is TGCAGTGCTAGTCCTTGGACCGGGGTCCACACCTTC. Protein sequence: CSASPWTGVHTF. This chain joins TRBV20-1 and TRBJ1-2; D gene ambiguous. From germline, CDR1 is DFQATT and CDR2 SNEGSKA (reference sequence). V dropped 3 bases and J dropped 12 bases, with 17 bases sitting between them. This CDR3 comprises 12 residues.

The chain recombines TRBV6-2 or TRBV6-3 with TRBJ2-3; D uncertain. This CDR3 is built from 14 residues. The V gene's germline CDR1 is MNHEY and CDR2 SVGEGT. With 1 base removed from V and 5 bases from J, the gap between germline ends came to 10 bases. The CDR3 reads CASSYFRVGDTQYF. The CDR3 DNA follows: TGTGCCAGCAGTTACTTCCGGGTCGGAGATACGCAGTATTTT.

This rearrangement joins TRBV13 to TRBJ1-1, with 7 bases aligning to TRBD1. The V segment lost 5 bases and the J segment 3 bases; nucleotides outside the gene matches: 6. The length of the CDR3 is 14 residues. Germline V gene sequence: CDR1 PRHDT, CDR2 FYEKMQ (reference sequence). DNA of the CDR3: TGTGCCAGCAGCCCTGGGACAGTTTACACTGAAGCTTTCTTT. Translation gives CASSPGTVYTEAFF. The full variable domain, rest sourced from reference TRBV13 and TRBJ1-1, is AAGVIQSPRHLIKEKRETATLKCYPIPRHDTVYWYQQGPGQDPQFLISFYEKMQSDKGSIPDRFSAQQFSDYHSELNMSSLELGDSALYFCASSPGTVYTEAFFGQGTRLTVV.

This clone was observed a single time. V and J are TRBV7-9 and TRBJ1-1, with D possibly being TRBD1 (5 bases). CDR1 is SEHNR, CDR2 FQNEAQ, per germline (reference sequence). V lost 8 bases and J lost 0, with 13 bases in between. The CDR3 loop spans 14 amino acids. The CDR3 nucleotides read TGTGCCAGCGCTAACGGGGGATTGAACACTGAAGCTTTCTTT. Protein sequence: CASANGGLNTEAFF.

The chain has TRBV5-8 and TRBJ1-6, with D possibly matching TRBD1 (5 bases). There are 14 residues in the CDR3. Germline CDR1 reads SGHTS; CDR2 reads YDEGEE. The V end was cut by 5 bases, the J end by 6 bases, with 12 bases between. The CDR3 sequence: CASSLQVANSPLHF. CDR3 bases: TGTGCCAGCAGTCTACAGGTCGCTAATTCACCCCTCCACTTT.

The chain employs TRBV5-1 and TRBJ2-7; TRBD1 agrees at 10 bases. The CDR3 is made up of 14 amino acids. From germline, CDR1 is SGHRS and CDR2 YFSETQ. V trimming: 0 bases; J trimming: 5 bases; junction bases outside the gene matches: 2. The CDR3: CASSLGDRGDEQYF. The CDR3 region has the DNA TGCGCCAGCAGCTTGGGGGACAGGGGCGACGAGCAGTACTTC.

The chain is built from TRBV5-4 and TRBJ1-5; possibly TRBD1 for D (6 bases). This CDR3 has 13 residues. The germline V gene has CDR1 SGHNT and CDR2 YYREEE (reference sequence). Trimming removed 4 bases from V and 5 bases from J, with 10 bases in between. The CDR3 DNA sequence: TGTGCCAGCAGCGTGGACAGTGATCAGCCCCAGCATTTT. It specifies CASSVDSDQPQHF.

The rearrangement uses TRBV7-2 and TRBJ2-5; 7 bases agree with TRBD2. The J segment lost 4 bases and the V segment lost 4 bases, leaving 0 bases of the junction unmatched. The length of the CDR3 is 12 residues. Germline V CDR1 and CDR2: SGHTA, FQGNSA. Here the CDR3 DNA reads TGTGCCAGCAGCTGGGGGGGAGAGACCCAGTACTTC. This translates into CASSWGGETQYF.

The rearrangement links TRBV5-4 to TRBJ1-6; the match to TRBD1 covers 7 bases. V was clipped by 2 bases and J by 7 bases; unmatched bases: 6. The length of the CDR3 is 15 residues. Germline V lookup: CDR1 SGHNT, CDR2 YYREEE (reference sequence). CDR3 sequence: CASSFYRGGNSPLHF. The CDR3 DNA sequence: TGTGCCAGCAGCTTCTACAGGGGTGGAAATTCACCCCTCCACTTT.

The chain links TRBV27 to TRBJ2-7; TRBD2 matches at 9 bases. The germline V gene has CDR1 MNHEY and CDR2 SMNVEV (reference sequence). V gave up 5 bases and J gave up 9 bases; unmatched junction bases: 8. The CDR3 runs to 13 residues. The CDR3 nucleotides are TGTGCCAGCAGTCACCGAGCGGGGGGCGGGCAGTACTTC. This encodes CASSHRAGGGQYF.

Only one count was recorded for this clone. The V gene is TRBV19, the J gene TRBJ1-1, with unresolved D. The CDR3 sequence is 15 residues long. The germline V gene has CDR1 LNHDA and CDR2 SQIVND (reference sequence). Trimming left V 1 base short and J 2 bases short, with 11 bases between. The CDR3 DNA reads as TGTGCCAGTAGTATAGGGTCACAGTTCAACACTGAAGCTTTCTTT. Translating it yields CASSIGSQFNTEAFF.

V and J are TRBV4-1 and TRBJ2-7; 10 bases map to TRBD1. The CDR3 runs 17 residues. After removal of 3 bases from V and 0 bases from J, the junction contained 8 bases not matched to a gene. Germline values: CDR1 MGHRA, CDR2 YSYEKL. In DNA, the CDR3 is TGCGCCAGCAGCCAGAACCCGGACAGGGGGAGCTCCTACGAGCAGTACTTC. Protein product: CASSQNPDRGSSYEQYF.

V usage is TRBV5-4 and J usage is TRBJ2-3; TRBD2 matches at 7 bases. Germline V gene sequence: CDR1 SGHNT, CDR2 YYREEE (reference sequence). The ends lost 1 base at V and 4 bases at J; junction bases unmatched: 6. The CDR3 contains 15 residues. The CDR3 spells CASSLPSGEADTQYF. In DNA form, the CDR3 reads TGTGCCAGCAGCTTGCCCAGCGGGGAAGCAGATACGCAGTATTTT.

The CDR3 loop reads CASSGPEGRQGTEAFF. CDR3 bases: TGTGCCAGCAGTGGGCCCGAGGGGAGGCAAGGGACTGAAGCTTTCTTT. This sequence joins TRBV6-1 and TRBJ1-1, with a possible D match to TRBD1 (5 bases). CDR3 size: 16 residues. Trimming cost V 4 bases and J 5 bases, with 20 bases left between them. The V gene's germline CDR1 is MNHNS and CDR2 SASEGT.

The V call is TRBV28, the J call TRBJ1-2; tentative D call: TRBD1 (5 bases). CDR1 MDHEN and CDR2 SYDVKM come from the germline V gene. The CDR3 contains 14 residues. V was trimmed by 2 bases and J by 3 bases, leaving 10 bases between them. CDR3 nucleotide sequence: TGTGCCAGCAGTTTAGGGGCAGGCGACTATGGCTACACCTTC. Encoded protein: CASSLGAGDYGYTF.

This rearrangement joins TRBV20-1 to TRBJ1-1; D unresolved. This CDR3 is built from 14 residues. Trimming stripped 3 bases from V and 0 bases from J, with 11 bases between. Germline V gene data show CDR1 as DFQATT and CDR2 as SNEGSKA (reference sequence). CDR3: CSASFPPMNTEAFF. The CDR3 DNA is TGCAGTGCTAGTTTTCCCCCCATGAACACTGAAGCTTTCTTT.

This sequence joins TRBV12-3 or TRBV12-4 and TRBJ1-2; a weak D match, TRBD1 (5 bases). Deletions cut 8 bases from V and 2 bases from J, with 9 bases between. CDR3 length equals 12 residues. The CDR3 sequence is CASDSGNYGYTF. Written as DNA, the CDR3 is TGTGCCAGCGACAGTGGGAACTATGGCTACACCTTC.

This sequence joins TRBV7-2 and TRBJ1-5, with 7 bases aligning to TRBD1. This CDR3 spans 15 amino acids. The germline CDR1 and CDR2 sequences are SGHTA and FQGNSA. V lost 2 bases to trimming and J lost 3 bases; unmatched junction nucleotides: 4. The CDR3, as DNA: TGTGCCAGCAGCTTAATGACAGGGAACAATCAGCCCCAGCATTTT. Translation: CASSLMTGNNQPQHF.

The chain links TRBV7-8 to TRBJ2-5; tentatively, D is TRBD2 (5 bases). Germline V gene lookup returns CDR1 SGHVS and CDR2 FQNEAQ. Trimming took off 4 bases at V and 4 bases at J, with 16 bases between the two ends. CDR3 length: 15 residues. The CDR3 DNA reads TGTGCCAGCAGCTCTCTCACTAGAGTGGGAGAGACCCAGTACTTC. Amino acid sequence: CASSSLTRVGETQYF.

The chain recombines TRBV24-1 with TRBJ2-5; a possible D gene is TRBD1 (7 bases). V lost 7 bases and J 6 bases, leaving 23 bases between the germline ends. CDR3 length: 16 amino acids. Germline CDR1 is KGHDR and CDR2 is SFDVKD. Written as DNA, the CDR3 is TGTGCCACCAGAGATAGCGGAGAGGGGGCGCGACAGACCCAGTACTTC. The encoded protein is CATRDSGEGARQTQYF.

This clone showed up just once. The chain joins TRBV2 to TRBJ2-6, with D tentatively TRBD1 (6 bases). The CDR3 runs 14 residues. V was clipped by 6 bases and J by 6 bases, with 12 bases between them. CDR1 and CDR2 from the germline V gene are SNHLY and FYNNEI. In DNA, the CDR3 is TGTGCCAGCAGCCCAGGGGCCCCGGCCAACGTCCTGACTTTC. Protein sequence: CASSPGAPANVLTF.

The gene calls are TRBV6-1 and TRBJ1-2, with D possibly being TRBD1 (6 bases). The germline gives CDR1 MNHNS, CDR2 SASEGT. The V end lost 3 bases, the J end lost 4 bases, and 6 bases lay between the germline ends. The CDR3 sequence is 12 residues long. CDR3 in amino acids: CASSEDSYGYTF. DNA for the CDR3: TGTGCCAGCAGTGAGGACAGCTATGGCTACACCTTC.

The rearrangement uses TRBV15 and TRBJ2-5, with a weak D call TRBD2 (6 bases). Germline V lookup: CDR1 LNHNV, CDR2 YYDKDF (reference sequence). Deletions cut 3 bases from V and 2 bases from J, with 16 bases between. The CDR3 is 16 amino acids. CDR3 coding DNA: TGTGCCACCAGCAGGGAGGGCGCGACGAAACAAGAGACCCAGTACTTC. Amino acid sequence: CATSREGATKQETQYF. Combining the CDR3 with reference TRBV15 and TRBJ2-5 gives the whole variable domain DAMVIQNPRYQVTQFGKPVTLSCSQTLNHNVMYWYQQKSSQAPKLLFHYYDKDFNNEADTPDNFQSRRPNTSFCFLDIRSPGLGDTAMYLCATSREGATKQETQYFGPGTRLLVL.